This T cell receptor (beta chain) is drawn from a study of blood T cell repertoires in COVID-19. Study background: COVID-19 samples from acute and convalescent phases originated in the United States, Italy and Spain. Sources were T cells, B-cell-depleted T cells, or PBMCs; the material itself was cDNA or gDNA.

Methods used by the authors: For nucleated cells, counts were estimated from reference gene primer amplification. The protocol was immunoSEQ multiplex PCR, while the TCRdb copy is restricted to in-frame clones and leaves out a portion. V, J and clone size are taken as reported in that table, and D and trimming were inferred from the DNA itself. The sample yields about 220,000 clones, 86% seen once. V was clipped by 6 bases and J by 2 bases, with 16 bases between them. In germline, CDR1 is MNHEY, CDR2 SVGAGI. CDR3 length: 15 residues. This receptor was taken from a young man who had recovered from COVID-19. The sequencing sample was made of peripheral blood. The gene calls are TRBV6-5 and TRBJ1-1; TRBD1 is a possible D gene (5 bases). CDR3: CASSQDSPVNTEAFF. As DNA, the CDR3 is TGTGCCAGCAGCCAAGACAGCCCCGTTAACACTGAAGCTTTCTTT.